These 18 T cell receptor beta chains share one sample of origin, sequenced in a study of blood T cell repertoires in COVID-19. Using immunoSEQ multiplex PCR, the repertoire was profiled, and TCRdb retains in-frame clones only, with some absent. The sample consists of some 200,000 clones, 60% to 85% of them appearing once. Sequencing was done on a sample of peripheral blood. These receptor sequences come from a woman in her 70s with acute or convalescent COVID-19.

The V and J genes are TRBV6-5 and TRBJ1-5, with D perhaps matching TRBD1 (5 bases). Germline values: CDR1 MNHEY, CDR2 SVGAGI. With 2 bases removed from V and 1 base from J, the gap between germline ends came to 9 bases. The CDR3 is 15 residues long. The CDR3 is CASSYTSGSNQPQHF. The CDR3 coding sequence is TGTGCCAGCAGTTACACCTCAGGGAGCAATCAGCCCCAGCATTTT.

This chain connects TRBV10-3 to TRBJ1-5; 8 bases are a match to TRBD1. This CDR3 has 16 residues. V trimming: 2 bases; J trimming: 7 bases; junction bases outside the gene matches: 10. Germline assignment: CDR1 ENHRY and CDR2 SYGVKD. CDR3 coding DNA: TGTGCCATCAGTGAGGGACCCAGGGGGCCAGGGCAGCCCCAGCATTTT. Translating gives CAISEGPRGPGQPQHF.

The gene calls are TRBV4-1 and TRBJ2-5; TRBD2 is a possible D gene (6 bases). Trimming stripped 3 bases from V and 7 bases from J, with 9 bases between. The CDR3 runs 12 residues. Germline V lookup: CDR1 MGHRA, CDR2 YSYEKL. CDR3 in amino acids: CASSQLGGTQYF. The DNA for the CDR3 is TGCGCCAGCAGCCAGCTGGGGGGGACCCAGTACTTC.

The rearrangement uses TRBV10-3 and TRBJ2-7, with 10 bases matching TRBD1. Germline V gene lookup returns CDR1 ENHRY and CDR2 SYGVKD. This CDR3 contains 15 residues. V lost 2 bases, J lost 3 bases, and 4 bases stayed unmatched. The CDR3 loop is CAISETGQGLYEQYF. The CDR3 DNA reads TGTGCCATCAGTGAGACGGGACAGGGGCTCTACGAGCAGTACTTC.

The chain links TRBV25-1 to TRBJ2-1, with TRBD1 identical over 10 bases. V gave up 4 bases and J gave up 5 bases; unmatched junction bases: 8. The CDR3 runs to 16 residues. The germline V gene has CDR1 MGHDK and CDR2 SYGVNS. DNA for the CDR3: TGTGCCAGCAGTGGCCTGGGACAGGGGAGCCACAATGAGCAGTTCTTC. Translating gives CASSGLGQGSHNEQFF.

The chain links TRBV24-1 to TRBJ2-7; no reliable D call. V dropped 0 bases and J dropped 7 bases, with 12 bases sitting between them. Germline CDR1 reads KGHDR; CDR2 reads SFDVKD. This CDR3 has 14 residues. This chain's CDR3 is CATSDLQYRIEQYF. The CDR3 bases are TGTGCCACCAGTGATTTGCAATATAGAATTGAGCAGTACTTC.

This chain joins TRBV10-2 and TRBJ2-3; TRBD1 matches at 7 bases. V gave up 7 bases and J gave up 3 bases; unmatched junction bases: 4. Germline V gives CDR1 WSHSY, CDR2 SAAADI. The CDR3 is 13 amino acids. CDR3 sequence reads: CASKNRGTDTQYF. The CDR3 nucleotides read TGCGCCAGCAAGAACAGGGGAACAGATACGCAGTATTTT.

The chain combines TRBV27 with TRBJ1-2, with TRBD1 as a possible D gene (5 bases). The CDR3 spans 14 residues. Trimming took 2 bases from V and 6 from J, leaving 13 bases between them. In germline, CDR1 is MNHEY, CDR2 SMNVEV (reference sequence). As DNA, the CDR3 is TGTGCCAGCAGTTTAACGGGGGGTCGGGATGGCTACACCTTC. Translation gives CASSLTGGRDGYTF.

This rearrangement joins TRBV27 to TRBJ1-6; TRBD1 agrees at 10 bases. This CDR3 has 15 amino acids. Germline CDR1 reads MNHEY; CDR2 reads SMNVEV (reference sequence). V shed 6 bases and J 10 bases; nucleotides not matched to a gene: 9. The CDR3 here is CASRPPGTGESPLHF. The CDR3 bases are TGTGCCAGCAGACCGCCCGGGACAGGGGAATCACCCCTCCACTTT.

This clone was detected only once. This rearrangement joins TRBV5-1 to TRBJ1-4; 11 nucleotides line up with TRBD1. Germline assignment: CDR1 SGHRS and CDR2 YFSETQ. The length of the CDR3 is 15 residues. The junction had 7 bases not matched to a gene; V was cut back by 4 bases and J by 8 bases. The CDR3 sequence: CASSPRTGGEEKLFF. The CDR3 bases are TGCGCCAGCAGCCCCAGGACAGGGGGCGAGGAAAAACTGTTTTTT.

The chain uses TRBV6-2 or TRBV6-3 and TRBJ2-5; D uncertain. CDR1 is MNHEY, CDR2 SVGEGT, per germline. The CDR3 is made up of 15 amino acids. V was shortened by 2 bases and J by 5 bases, with 15 bases between the two germline ends. CDR3 sequence: CASSYLGPPRETQYF. The DNA of the CDR3 is TGTGCCAGCAGTTACCTGGGCCCGCCAAGGGAGACCCAGTACTTC.

The chain is built from TRBV25-1 and TRBJ1-1; D not certain. CDR3 length: 13 residues. CDR1 is MGHDK and CDR2 is SYGVNS in the germline V gene. V was shortened by 8 bases and J by 4 bases, with 14 bases between the two germline ends. CDR3 DNA: TGTGCCAGCCTCGCCGGGCGGGGCACTGAAGCTTTCTTT. Protein: CASLAGRGTEAFF.

The rearrangement joins TRBV5-8 to TRBJ1-6, with a tentative D call TRBD1 (6 bases). Germline CDR1 reads SGHTS; CDR2 reads YDEGEE. The CDR3 totals 16 residues. The ends were cut back, 4 bases at V and 8 bases at J, with 19 bases in the middle. CDR3 sequence (DNA): TGTGCCAGCAGCCTTGGGTCCCACAGGGTTGATTCACCCCTCCACTTT. This translates into CASSLGSHRVDSPLHF.

On this clone itself: Other DNA sequences within the sample encode an identical CDR3. The chain carries TRBV9 and TRBJ2-1; 9 nucleotides match TRBD2. Losses at the gene ends were 2 bases for V and 0 bases for J; bases not matched to a gene: 0. CDR3 size: 15 residues. CDR1 and CDR2 (germline): SGDLS, YYNGEE. CDR3 sequence: CASSVSGSSYNEQFF. Here the CDR3 DNA reads TGTGCCAGCAGCGTTAGCGGGAGCTCCTACAATGAGCAGTTCTTC.

This chain links TRBV9 with TRBJ2-3; D is possibly TRBD1 (5 bases). V was shortened by 0 bases and J by 1 base, with 12 bases between the two germline ends. Germline V gene sequence: CDR1 SGDLS, CDR2 YYNGEE. CDR3 length equals 16 residues. CDR3 sequence reads: CASSVEGVRGTDTQYF. DNA for the CDR3: TGTGCCAGCAGCGTAGAAGGGGTCAGGGGCACAGATACGCAGTATTTT.

V and J are TRBV6-5 and TRBJ2-3, with 12 positions matching TRBD2. Germline lookup yields CDR1 MNHEY and CDR2 SVGAGI. The CDR3 consists of 14 residues. The V gene end was trimmed by 5 bases and the J gene end by 7 bases; junction bases not matched to a gene: 4. CDR3 in amino acids: CASSLAGGPHTQYF. CDR3 in DNA: TGTGCCAGCAGTCTAGCGGGAGGGCCCCATACGCAGTATTTT.

The chain employs TRBV5-8 and TRBJ1-1; D is unresolved. CDR1 is SGHTS, CDR2 YDEGEE, per germline. V was clipped by 7 bases and J by 0 bases, with 7 bases between them. There are 12 residues in the CDR3. The CDR3 is CASLGMNTEAFF. The CDR3 DNA reads as TGTGCCAGCCTAGGAATGAACACTGAAGCTTTCTTT.

The chain joins TRBV18 to TRBJ2-5, with D unresolved. CDR1 and CDR2 from the germline V gene are KGHSH and LQKENI. The CDR3 length is 14 residues. Trimming cost V 2 bases and J 5 bases, with 12 bases left between them. CDR3 bases: TGTGCCAGCTCACCAGTATCGAGTTTGGAGACCCAGTACTTC. Translation: CASSPVSSLETQYF.